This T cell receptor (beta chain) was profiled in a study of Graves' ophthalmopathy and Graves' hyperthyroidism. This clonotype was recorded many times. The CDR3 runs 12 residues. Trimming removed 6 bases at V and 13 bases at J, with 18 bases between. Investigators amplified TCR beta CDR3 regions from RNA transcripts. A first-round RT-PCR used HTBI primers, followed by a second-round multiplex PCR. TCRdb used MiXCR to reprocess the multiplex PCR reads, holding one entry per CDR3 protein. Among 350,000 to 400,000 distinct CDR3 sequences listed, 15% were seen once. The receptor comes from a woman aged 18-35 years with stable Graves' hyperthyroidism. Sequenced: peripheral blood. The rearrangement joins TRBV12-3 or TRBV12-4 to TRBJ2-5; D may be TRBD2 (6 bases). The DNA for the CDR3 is TGTGCCAGCAGCCCGGGGACTCCTGGTCCGTACTTC. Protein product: CASSPGTPGPYF.